These 29 T cell receptor beta chains originate from one sample sequenced in a study of regulatory T cells in long-lasting Graves disease. Time point indicated: persistent/refractory GD, antithyroid drugs over 5 years with positive TRAb. Extracted RNA from PBMCs served as the source of the TCR library. Arm-PCR with iRepertoire HTBI primers amplified the CDR3 regions for these TCR beta libraries. TCRdb processed the multiplex PCR reads anew with MiXCR; each CDR3 protein has one entry. The sample has approximately 470,000 distinct CDR3 sequences, under 25% seen once. The sequences come from peripheral blood mononuclear cells (PBMCs), collected when the disease was refractory, from a patient treated with antithyroid drugs. All receptors come from a female donor with Graves disease.

V is TRBV20-1 and J is TRBJ2-5; D may correspond to TRBD1 or TRBD2 (5 bases each). Germline CDR1 and CDR2: DFQATT and SNEGSKA (reference sequence). The CDR3 is 17 amino acids. Trimming cost V 5 bases and J 2 bases, with 24 bases left between them. The CDR3 DNA follows: TGCAGTGCTGGGAGCCAAGGGGCAAGCGGATTACAAGAGACCCAGTACTTC. Translated, it gives CSAGSQGASGLQETQYF.

This clonotype was found many times. The chain combines TRBV5-6 with TRBJ1-2; a possible D gene is TRBD1 (5 bases). Trimming left V 2 bases short and J 5 bases short, with 13 bases between. Germline V lookup: CDR1 SGHDT, CDR2 YYEEEE. The CDR3 totals 14 residues. The CDR3 region is CASSFPGPSYGYTF. The CDR3 DNA sequence: TGTGCCAGCAGCTTCCCGGGGCCTAGTTATGGCTACACCTTC.

This clonotype was seen repeatedly, ten times or more. The chain employs TRBV2 and TRBJ2-5; 12 nucleotides agree with TRBD1. This CDR3 is 17 amino acids long. Trimming removed 5 bases from V and 8 bases from J; junction bases left unmatched: 15. The germline V gene has CDR1 SNHLY and CDR2 FYNNEI. The CDR3 loop is CASSPGTGGASTLTQYF. For the CDR3, the DNA is TGTGCCAGCAGTCCCGGGACAGGGGGCGCTTCGACCCTCACCCAGTACTTC.

This clonotype was picked up many times. The V gene is TRBV9, the J gene TRBJ1-2; 7 nucleotides match TRBD1. The V segment lost 2 bases and the J segment 7 bases; nucleotides outside the gene matches: 8. CDR3 size: 14 residues. Germline-derived CDR1 and CDR2 are SGDLS and YYNGEE. The CDR3 DNA follows: TGTGCCAGCAGCGTTACCGACAGGGACCTTGGCTACACCTTC. It codes for CASSVTDRDLGYTF.

This clonotype was recorded at least ten times. This sequence joins TRBV28 and TRBJ1-1, with D possibly being TRBD1 (5 bases). Germline CDR1 and CDR2: MDHEN and SYDVKM. V shed 5 bases and J shed 5 bases, with 12 bases lying between them. This CDR3 spans 13 amino acids. CDR3 DNA sequence: TGTGCCAGCAGTGTCATTAGGGGAACTGAAGCTTTCTTT. The encoded protein is CASSVIRGTEAFF.

About this clonotype itself: This clone may be a read error of a much larger clone one base away. The gene calls are TRBV28 and TRBJ1-1; no reliable D call. Looked up from germline, CDR1 is MDHEN and CDR2 is SYDVKM. This CDR3 has 14 residues. V was shortened by 3 bases and J by 4 bases, with 12 bases between the two germline ends. The CDR3 bases are TGTGCCAGCAGTTTCAGACGAGGGAGCACTGAAGCTTTCTTT. This codes for CASSFRRGSTEAFF.

This clonotype turned up a few times. One base away lies a much larger clone, so this may be a sequencing read error. The V call is TRBV20-1, the J call TRBJ2-7, with D possibly being TRBD1 or TRBD2 (5 bases each). CDR1 and CDR2 from the germline V gene are DFQATT and SNEGSKA (reference sequence). The length of the CDR3 is 13 residues. The CDR3 here is CSANRDGAYEQHF. Written as DNA, the CDR3 is TGCAGTGCTAACCGGGACGGAGCCTACGAGCAGCACTTC.

This clonotype was seen repeatedly, ten times or more. The V and J genes are TRBV12-3 or TRBV12-4 and TRBJ2-2; possibly TRBD2 for D (5 bases). The CDR3 is made up of 12 amino acids. Trimming took off 6 bases at V and 6 bases at J, with 8 bases between the two ends. The CDR3 DNA follows: TGTGCCAGCAGCCCCGGGGCCGGGGAGCTGTTTTTT. It translates to CASSPGAGELFF.

The CDR3 DNA sequence: TGTGCCAGTAGTATCACACTGAACACTGAAGCTTTCTTT. Amino acids: CASSITLNTEAFF. This chain connects TRBV19 to TRBJ1-1; D not certain. The CDR3 totals 13 residues. Germline-derived CDR1 and CDR2 are LNHDA and SQIVND (reference sequence). Trimming took off 3 bases at V and 0 bases at J, with 5 bases between the two ends.

This rearrangement joins TRBV5-4 to TRBJ1-2, with 7 bases matching TRBD1. The germline gives CDR1 SGHNT, CDR2 YYREEE (reference sequence). V shed 4 bases and J 4 bases; nucleotides not matched to a gene: 7. CDR3 length: 14 amino acids. CDR3 coding DNA: TGTGCCAGCAGCCAACTGGGACAGTTCTATGGCTACACCTTC. This gives the protein CASSQLGQFYGYTF.

The chain carries TRBV4-3 and TRBJ2-7, with no clear D. The germline V gene encodes CDR1 LGHNA and CDR2 YSLEER. The length of the CDR3 is 14 residues. V was trimmed by 0 bases and J by 3 bases, leaving 9 bases between them. This chain's CDR3 is CASSQEKLVYEQYF. The DNA of the CDR3 is TGCGCCAGCAGCCAAGAAAAGCTAGTCTACGAGCAGTACTTC.

The chain has TRBV29-1 and TRBJ2-6; no clear D. CDR3 length: 14 residues. V was trimmed by 7 bases and J by 1 base, leaving 11 bases between them. The germline V gene has CDR1 SQVTM and CDR2 ANQGSEA. CDR3 DNA sequence: TGCAGCGCGCCTGTGGGGTCTGGGGCCAACGTCCTGACTTTC. Protein sequence: CSAPVGSGANVLTF.

This clonotype has a count of ten or more. CDR3 amino acids: CASSSGPPYEQYF. In DNA, the CDR3 is TGTGCCAGCAGCTCAGGGCCCCCCTACGAGCAGTACTTC. V and J are TRBV28 and TRBJ2-7; maybe TRBD1 (5 bases). This CDR3 is built from 13 residues. Germline CDR1 and CDR2: MDHEN and SYDVKM. Trimming took 6 bases from V and 2 from J, leaving 11 bases between them.

This clonotype appeared many times. The chain recombines TRBV11-2 with TRBJ2-7; D gene uncertain. The CDR3 runs 16 residues. In germline, CDR1 is SGHAT, CDR2 FQNNGV. The V gene lost 0 bases and the J gene lost 2 bases, with 14 bases spanning the gap. This CDR3 is CASSLDLTLPPYEQYF. CDR3 in DNA: TGTGCCAGCAGCTTAGATTTGACACTACCCCCCTACGAGCAGTACTTC.

This clonotype was seen at least ten times. This sequence joins TRBV6-1 and TRBJ1-2; D is possibly TRBD1 (5 bases). The CDR3 consists of 13 residues. V was clipped by 5 bases and J by 5 bases, with 12 bases between them. Germline V gene data show CDR1 as MNHNS and CDR2 as SASEGT. The CDR3 nucleotides are TGTGCCAGCAGTACCTCAGAGGGGTATGGCTACACCTTC. This gives the protein CASSTSEGYGYTF.

In its sample, this clonotype was seen many times. No DNA is shown, since the ends of the CDR3 on it are uncertain; the CDR3 is the one TCRdb lists. V usage is TRBV29-1 and J usage is TRBJ1-1; the tabulated D call, TRBD1, remains unverified against the DNA. The CDR3 is 12 residues long, counting both termini. CDR1 is SQVTM and CDR2 is ANQGSEA in the germline V gene. Here the CDR3 reads CSVAAGTGASFF.

V usage is TRBV5-4 and J usage is TRBJ2-5; no definite D call. The germline gives CDR1 SGHNT, CDR2 YYREEE (reference sequence). The CDR3 extends over 15 amino acids. V was pared by 0 bases and J by 0 bases, with 9 bases between. The CDR3 DNA sequence: TGTGCCAGCAGCTTGGGCCCAGGAAACCAAGAGACCCAGTACTTC. It encodes CASSLGPGNQETQYF.

This clonotype was counted many times. CDR3 sequence: CSVRENYEQYF. The CDR3 DNA is TGCAGCGTGAGAGAGAACTACGAGCAGTACTTC. V is TRBV29-1 and J is TRBJ2-7; no reliable D call. Germline CDR1 is SQVTM and CDR2 is ANQGSEA. Trimming pared 6 bases from V and 3 bases from J, leaving 9 bases between. The CDR3 covers 11 residues.

This clonotype was seen repeatedly, ten times or more. The genes are TRBV5-1 and TRBJ1-1; 10 positions match TRBD1. This CDR3 contains 15 residues. Germline CDR1 reads SGHRS; CDR2 reads YFSETQ. V shed 0 bases and J 4 bases; nucleotides not matched to a gene: 3. CDR3 amino acids: CASSLEGQGITEAFF. The CDR3 nucleotides are TGCGCCAGCAGCTTGGAGGGACAGGGGATCACTGAAGCTTTCTTT.

This clonotype was counted only a few times. V is TRBV5-1 and J is TRBJ1-1; no clear D gene. Trimming pared 0 bases from V and 4 bases from J, leaving 13 bases between. The germline CDR1 and CDR2 sequences are SGHRS and YFSETQ. This CDR3 is built from 15 residues. The CDR3 loop is CASSLGHKSGTEAFF. DNA of the CDR3: TGCGCCAGCAGCTTGGGACACAAAAGCGGCACTGAAGCTTTCTTT.

The gene calls are TRBV28 and TRBJ2-5; D is possibly TRBD2 (5 bases). From germline, CDR1 is MDHEN and CDR2 SYDVKM. This CDR3 has 12 residues. V was clipped by 2 bases and J by 11 bases, with 12 bases between them. CDR3 in amino acids: CASSLPRDEQYF. The CDR3 DNA is TGTGCCAGCAGTTTACCCCGGGATGAGCAGTACTTC.

This chain joins TRBV6-1 and TRBJ2-7; a weak D match, TRBD2 (5 bases). CDR1 is MNHNS, CDR2 SASEGT, per germline. CDR3 length: 17 amino acids. V was pared by 3 bases and J by 5 bases, with 23 bases between. The CDR3 nucleotides are TGTGCCAGCAGTGACGGTTTGCGGGTTTACAGTATCGACGAGCAGTACTTC. This gives the protein CASSDGLRVYSIDEQYF.

This clonotype occurred a few times. This is likely a read error, given that the CDR3 carries no conserved phenylalanine or tryptophan at its end. The CDR3: CASTDRGRTEAFL. The CDR3 nucleotides read TGTGCCAGCACAGACAGGGGTAGGACTGAAGCTTTCCTT. The rearrangement joins TRBV6-1 to TRBJ1-1; 8 nucleotides align to TRBD1. V lost 7 bases, J lost 5 bases, and 6 bases stayed unmatched. This CDR3 has 13 residues. Germline assignment: CDR1 MNHNS and CDR2 SASEGT.

This clonotype turned up a few times. The J gene is TRBJ2-7, the V gene TRBV27; D might be TRBD2 (5 bases). The V end was cut by 4 bases, the J end by 4 bases, with 14 bases between. Germline V CDR1 and CDR2: MNHEY, SMNVEV (reference sequence). The CDR3 length is 14 residues. CDR3 coding DNA: TGTGCCAGCAGTTCCGCGGGCCTAGGTTACGAGCAGTACTTC. Translation: CASSSAGLGYEQYF.

There are many counts of this clonotype. The V and J genes are TRBV28 and TRBJ2-7; D assignment may be TRBD1 or TRBD2 (5 bases each). Germline CDR1 MDHEN, CDR2 SYDVKM. V lost 5 bases and J 2 bases, leaving 16 bases between the germline ends. The CDR3 is 15 residues long. CDR3 in DNA: TGTGCCAGCAGTCTACCGGGACGGCTAACCTACGAGCAGTACTTC. Residues: CASSLPGRLTYEQYF.

This clonotype was recorded many times. The rearrangement joins TRBV29-1 to TRBJ2-7, with D possibly being TRBD1 or TRBD2 (5 bases each). The germline V gene encodes CDR1 SQVTM and CDR2 ANQGSEA. The CDR3 length is 11 residues. Trimming left V 5 bases short and J 4 bases short, with 9 bases between. The CDR3 protein is CSVPEGYEQYF. CDR3 nucleotides: TGCAGCGTTCCCGAGGGGTACGAGCAGTACTTC.

This clonotype was recorded at least ten times. The rearrangement links TRBV27 to TRBJ2-7; D not resolved. Germline V gene lookup returns CDR1 MNHEY and CDR2 SMNVEV (reference sequence). CDR3 size: 12 residues. V lost 4 bases to trimming and J lost 7 bases, with 11 bases between them. CDR3 DNA: TGTGCCAGCAGTTCCCTGCTACGAGAGCAGTACTTC. This encodes CASSSLLREQYF.

This clonotype appeared many times. This CDR3 is CASSLGAGNSPLHF. CDR3 bases: TGTGCCAGCAGTTTAGGCGCGGGAAATTCACCCCTCCACTTT. The chain has TRBV28 and TRBJ1-6; D is undetermined. Trimming pared 2 bases from V and 7 bases from J, leaving 9 bases between. In germline, CDR1 is MDHEN, CDR2 SYDVKM. The CDR3 has 14 amino acids.

This clonotype was picked up many times. DNA for the CDR3: TGTGCCAGCAGTTTTGGTGAGGGAGACCAAGAGACCCAGTACTTC. As protein: CASSFGEGDQETQYF. The rearrangement joins TRBV28 to TRBJ2-5; tentative D call: TRBD2 (5 bases). V was trimmed by 3 bases and J by 0 bases, leaving 11 bases between them. The germline CDR1 and CDR2 sequences are MDHEN and SYDVKM. The CDR3 totals 15 residues.